This is a list of T cell receptor beta chains from one sample in a study of blood T cell repertoires in COVID-19. Data came from immunoSEQ multiplex PCR; TCRdb stores just in-frame clones and leaves some out. The sample lists 150,000 to 200,000 clones; 75% to 90% were seen once. Specimen: peripheral blood. These receptors came from a man aged 40-55 years with acute or convalescent COVID-19. CDR3s include the opening cysteine and the closing phenylalanine or tryptophan. The D gene is left open where the match is weak. A clone size is listed for some rows: how often the clone was seen (once, few, many), or a class if it is expanded.

TRBD1 TRBJ2-7 TRBV4-1 - TGCGCCAGCAGCCAACTTACAGGGGGCGCGAGCTACGAGCAGTACTTC CASSQLTGGASYEQYF
- TRBJ1-1 TRBV5-6 once TGTGCCAGCAGACACCGGGACACCAACACTGAAGCTTTCTTT CASRHRDTNTEAFF
- TRBJ1-2 TRBV5-4 - TGTGCCAGCAGCCTCAACAGGGTTATTTATGGCTACACCTTC CASSLNRVIYGYTF
TRBD1 TRBJ1-6 TRBV3-1/TRBV3-2 - TGTGCCAGCAGCCAAGTACAGGGGCTAGGTTCACCCCTCCACTTT CASSQVQGLGSPLHF
- TRBJ1-5 TRBV19 - TGTGCCAGTAGACAGGGCGTCGGACAGCCCCAGCATTTT CASRQGVGQPQHF
- TRBJ2-7 TRBV5-1 - TGCGCCAGCAGCTCGGACGGGGTATCCTACGAGCAGTACTTC CASSSDGVSYEQYF
- TRBJ2-7 TRBV11-2 - TGTGCCAGCAGTCCCCAGACATCCTACGAGCAGTACTTC CASSPQTSYEQYF
TRBD1 TRBJ1-6 TRBV30 few TGTGCCTGGAGGGGACAGGGGGCAAGTGGTTCACCCCTCCACTTT CAWRGQGASGSPLHF
- TRBJ1-2 TRBV2 once TGTGCCAGCAGACCTACAGGGTTTGGCTACACCTTC CASRPTGFGYTF
- TRBJ1-5 TRBV28 - TGTGCCAGCACCTCACAGGTTCAGCCCCAGCATTTT CASTSQVQPQHF
- TRBJ2-3 TRBV11-1 - TGTGCCACTTCAGACCGACAGATTAGCACAGATACGCAGTATTTT CATSDRQISTDTQYF
TRBD2 TRBJ2-3 TRBV7-2 once TGTGCCAGCAGCCCGAGGTACGGGGGGAGCACAGATACGCAGTATTTT CASSPRYGGSTDTQYF
- TRBJ1-5 TRBV28 - TGTGCCAGCGCCCTAGGCGGACATAGCAATCAGCCCCAGCATTTT CASALGGHSNQPQHF
- TRBJ1-1 TRBV27 - TGTGCCAGCAGTTTATACGGCGACTTTGAAGCTTTCTTT CASSLYGDFEAFF